This TCR beta chain was recorded in a study of T-cell reconstitution after alpha-beta-depleted transplantation in children. Study outcomes and limitations: The origin of high day-60 TCRbeta diversity in some patients lay in surviving recipient T cells and thymic progenitors. About two months after transplant, alpha-beta T cells reportedly came from several hundred expanded graft clones. T-cell counts and diversity at one year following transplant were attributed mainly to newly produced T cells.

Molecular barcoding with unique molecular identifiers was used for the TCRbeta library. TCRdb ran MiXCR on the PCR reads and lists one entry per CDR3 protein. The table records 550,000 to 800,000 distinct CDR3 sequences, around 12% of them present only once. This clonotype has more than one count but fewer than ten. Antigen: not known. The CDR3 spans 16 residues. From germline, CDR1 is SGHVS and CDR2 FQNEAQ. The sample consisted of PBMCs, taken before TCRalphabeta/CD19-depleted stem cell transplant. This chain uses TRBV7-8 with TRBJ2-5; a possible D gene is TRBD1 (6 bases). This sequence was found in a girl between 2 and 10 years old with congenital amegakaryocytic thrombocytopenia, due to receive a stem cell transplant. CDR3 nucleotide sequence: TGTGCTTCTAGGAGAACAGCCACAGGGATCCAAGAGACCCAGTACTTC. Translated, it gives CASRRTATGIQETQYF. Based on the CDR3 plus reference TRBV7-8 and TRBJ2-5, the full variable domain is GAGVSQSPRYKVAKRGQDVALRCDPISGHVSLFWYQQALGQGPEFLTYFQNEAQLDKSGLPSDRFFAERPEGSVSTLKIQRTQQEDSAVYLCASRRTATGIQETQYFGPGTRLLVL.